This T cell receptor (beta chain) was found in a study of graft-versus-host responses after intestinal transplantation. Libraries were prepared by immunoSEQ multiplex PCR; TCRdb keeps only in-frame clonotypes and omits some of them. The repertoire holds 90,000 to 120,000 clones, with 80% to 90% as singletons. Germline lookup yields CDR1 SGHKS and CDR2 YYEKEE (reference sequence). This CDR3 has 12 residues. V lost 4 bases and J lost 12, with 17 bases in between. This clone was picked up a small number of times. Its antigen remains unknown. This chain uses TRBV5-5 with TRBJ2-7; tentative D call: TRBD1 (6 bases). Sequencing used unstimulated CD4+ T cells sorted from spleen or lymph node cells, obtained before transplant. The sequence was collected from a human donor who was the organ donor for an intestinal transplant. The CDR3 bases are TGTGCCAGCAGCCTACAGGGAATTATACGGTACTTC. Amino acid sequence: CASSLQGIIRYF.